This paragraph covers one TCR beta chain sequence. Its antigen remains undetermined. Per-base quality was not reported, and no clone a single base away is much larger than it. The data were obtained in a study of shared clonotypes between healthy human individuals (TCRdb year 2020). Regarding the study in general: The cohort comprised two women and a few men aged 18 to 49 years. Libraries were prepared and TCR repertoires were sequenced by different laboratories using diverse techniques, in order to increase sequencing depth and limit assay-specific biases. Per donor, leukapheresis produced somewhere between about 0.85 and 10 billion PBMCs. Blood TCR repertoires of five healthy adults were deeply sequenced to estimate repertoire size and the extent of clonotype sharing between individuals. For each donor, three plates each were used for CD4 naive and CD4 memory, two plates were used for CD8 naive, and one plate was used for CD8 memory. What the work shows at the level of the full study, not this receptor alone: Compared with non-shared clonotypes, clonotypes shared by all four sorted-subset donors had higher generation probabilities. Pairwise subsampling led to the expectation that sequencing depth would affect the degree of clonotype sharing among donors. Rarefaction of sorted-subset datasets indicated incomplete sequencing despite the large sequencing depth. The small number of donors limited the genetic and exposure-history diversity represented. Sampling was restricted to blood, and TCR repertoires in tissues likely differ from the TCR repertoires found in blood. Across a few donors, approximately 4.6% of naive CD4, roughly 3.8% of naive CD8, roughly 2.3% of memory CD4, and 0.3% to 0.45% of memory CD8 clonotypes were shared. Larger estimated clonotype richness was generally found for naive subsets than for memory subsets.

The donors were healthy, HIV-negative adults who had no recently reported acute infections or vaccinations. Only Caucasian adults living in Nashville, Tennessee, USA were represented among the donors. CD4+ T cells were enriched by magnetic negative selection; naive cells were then positively selected on CD45RA, and the negative fraction formed the memory subset. Blood was obtained by leukapheresis, after which PBMCs were separated by Ficoll-Histopaque density gradient centrifugation and cryopreserved in liquid nitrogen vapor phase. Analytical flow cytometry was used to check the purity and quantity of every magnetically sorted T cell population. From each sorted fraction, genomic DNA was isolated and quantified by UV absorbance on a Nanodrop 2000c. V was cut back by 3 bases and J by 7 bases, leaving a gap of 15 bases between them. The germline V gene supplies CDR1 MNHNS and CDR2 SASEGT. Taken from cysteine to phenylalanine, the CDR3 has 14 residues. The sequence is cut down to CDR3 DNA, 42 bases in frame from base 1.

Using the deep immunoSEQ assay, TCR CDR3 regions were amplified from genomic DNA by multiplex PCR. For each cell subset, the extracted genomic DNA was distributed evenly across all wells of several immunoSEQ 96-well plates, and each plate served as one replicate. For sorted subsets, approximately 210 ng of genomic DNA, equivalent to some 33,000 T cell genomes, went into each replicate PCR. Purified libraries were measured with a Qubit 3.0 fluorometer, size-checked on a Bioanalyzer 2100, and measured again with the KAPA Library Quantification kit. Each immunoSEQ 96-well plate was sequenced on its own single-read 150-cycle Illumina NextSeq 550 flow cell. In the authors' own workflow: Because the immunoSEQ output included only junctional sequences and no quality scores, the filtering could not be the same as the filtering used for full-length reads. To assign V/J genes and CDR3, sequences were annotated against IMGT germline references using PyIR, a Python wrapper for IgBLAST v1.9. Reads with weak V/J assignments (E-value above 1e-6), missing CDR3, stop codons, out-of-frame junctions, or ambiguous translated residues were removed. V3J clonotypes were defined as sequences sharing an identical inferred V gene, J gene, and CDR3 amino acid sequence. Percentage overlap between repertoires was calculated by dividing the number of shared unique clonotypes by the size of the smaller repertoire. Repertoire richness was assessed with RTK rarefaction, the Chao1 estimator, and Recon v2.1 estimates of unobserved clonotypes. Generation probabilities were computed with OLGA for all TCRbeta clonotypes obtained by the gDNA method from several donors. Held by TCRdb, this immuneACCESS table contains in-frame sequences only and omits some clones. Under half of the omission traces to an unresolved V gene where checked; the cause of the rest is unknown. D and trimming come from the DNA, and the V and J calls and clone size come from that table. This sample lists roughly 2.6 million clones; 90% to 95% were detected once. Roughly 0.15% of the sample is in the top ten clones.

The clonotype was recovered from a man between 18 and 35 years old in good health. The chain links TRBV6-1 with TRBJ2-5, with no reliable assignment of the D segment. The sequenced sample consisted of naive CD4+ T cells sorted from blood. The intended sense of this specimen's cell subset or site label: CD45RA+ positively selected. The bases are TGTGCCAGCAGTGATAGGACCCTAGAAGTGACCCAGTACTTC. This yields the protein CASSDRTLEVTQYF.